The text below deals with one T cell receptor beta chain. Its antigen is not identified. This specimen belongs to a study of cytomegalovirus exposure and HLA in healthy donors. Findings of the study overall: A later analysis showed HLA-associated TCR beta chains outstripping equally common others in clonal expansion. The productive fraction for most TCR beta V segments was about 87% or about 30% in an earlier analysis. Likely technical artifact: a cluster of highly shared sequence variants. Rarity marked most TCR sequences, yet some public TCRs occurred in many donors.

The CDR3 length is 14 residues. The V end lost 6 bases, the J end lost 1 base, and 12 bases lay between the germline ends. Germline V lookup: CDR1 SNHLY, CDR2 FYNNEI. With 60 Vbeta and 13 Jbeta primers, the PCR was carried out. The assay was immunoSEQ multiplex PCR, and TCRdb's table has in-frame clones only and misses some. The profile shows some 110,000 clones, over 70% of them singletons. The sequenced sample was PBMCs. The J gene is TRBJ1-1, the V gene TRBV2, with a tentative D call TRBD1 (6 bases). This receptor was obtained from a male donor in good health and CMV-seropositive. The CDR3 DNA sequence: TGTGCCAGCAGGGGTTTGGACAGGAACACTGAAGCTTTCTTT. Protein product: CASRGLDRNTEAFF. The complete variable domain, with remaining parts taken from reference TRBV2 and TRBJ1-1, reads EPEVTQTPSHQVTQMGQEVILRCVPISNHLYFYWYRQILGQKVEFLVSFYNNEISEKSEIFDDQFSVERPDGSNFTLKIRSTKLEDSAMYFCASRGLDRNTEAFFGQGTRLTVV.